This T cell receptor (beta chain) appears in the sequencing data of a study of control samples from healthy donors and cancer patients. Only in-frame clones appear in the TCRdb table, and some are missing; sequencing was by immunoSEQ multiplex PCR. Of around 230,000 clones listed, roughly 94% are singletons. The V gene end was trimmed by 7 bases and the J gene end by 0 bases; junction bases not matched to a gene: 5. CDR3 length: 15 amino acids. Germline CDR1 is SGDLS and CDR2 is YYNGEE. This sequence was found in a man in his fifties in good health. The chain uses TRBV9 and TRBJ1-5, with 9 positions matching TRBD1. The specimen sequenced was blood. The CDR3 here is CASSRDRASNQPQHF. In nucleotides, the CDR3 is TGTGCCAGCTCTCGGGACAGGGCTAGCAATCAGCCCCAGCATTTT.